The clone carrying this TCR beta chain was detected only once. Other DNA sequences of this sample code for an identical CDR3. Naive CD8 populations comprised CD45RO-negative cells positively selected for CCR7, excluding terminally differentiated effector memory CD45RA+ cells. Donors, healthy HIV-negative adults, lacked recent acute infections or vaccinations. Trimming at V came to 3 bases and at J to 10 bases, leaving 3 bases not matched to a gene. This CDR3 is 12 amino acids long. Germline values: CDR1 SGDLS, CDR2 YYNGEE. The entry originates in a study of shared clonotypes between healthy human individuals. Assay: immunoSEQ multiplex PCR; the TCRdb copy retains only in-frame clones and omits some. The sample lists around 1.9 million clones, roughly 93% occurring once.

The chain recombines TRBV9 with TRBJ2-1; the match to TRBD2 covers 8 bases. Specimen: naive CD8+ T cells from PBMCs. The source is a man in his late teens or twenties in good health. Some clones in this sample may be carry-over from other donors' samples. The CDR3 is CASSGTSGEQFF. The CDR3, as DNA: TGTGCCAGCAGCGGTACTAGCGGCGAGCAGTTCTTC.